In its sample, the clone carrying this TCR beta chain was seen many times. The time point was: longitudinal time-point 1 (baseline). The data belong to a study of neurological immune-mediated disorders. MiXCR, run by TCRdb on the 5' RACE reads, gives a single entry per CDR3 protein. Of around 60,000 distinct CDR3 sequences listed, roughly 10% were seen once; the top ten hold 6.6%. The clonotype comes from a male donor with HTLV-1-associated myelopathy (HAM/TSP). The specimen was PBMCs.

The DNA of the CDR3 is TGTGCCTGGAGTGTAAGCCGTTCGAATTCACCCCTCCACTTT. Its protein is CAWSVSRSNSPLHF. The chain combines TRBV30 with TRBJ1-6; D gene ambiguous. The CDR3 has 14 residues. Germline CDR1 GTSNPN, CDR2 SVGIG (reference sequence). With 0 bases removed from V and 7 bases from J, the gap between germline ends came to 10 bases.